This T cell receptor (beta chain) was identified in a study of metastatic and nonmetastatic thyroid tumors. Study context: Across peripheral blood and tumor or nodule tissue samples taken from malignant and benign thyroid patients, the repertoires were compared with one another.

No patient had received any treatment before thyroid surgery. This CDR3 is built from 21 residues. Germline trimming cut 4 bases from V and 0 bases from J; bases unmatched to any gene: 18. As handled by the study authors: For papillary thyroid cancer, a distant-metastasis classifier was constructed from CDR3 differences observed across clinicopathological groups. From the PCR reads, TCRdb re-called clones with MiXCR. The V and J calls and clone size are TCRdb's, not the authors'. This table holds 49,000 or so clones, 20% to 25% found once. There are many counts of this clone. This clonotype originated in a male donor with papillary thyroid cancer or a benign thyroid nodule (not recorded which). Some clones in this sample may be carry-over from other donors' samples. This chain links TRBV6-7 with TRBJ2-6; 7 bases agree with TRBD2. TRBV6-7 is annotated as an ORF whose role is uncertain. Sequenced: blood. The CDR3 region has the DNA TGTGCCAGCAGTTCCTCCGACATCGGGGGAGGGATGGTCTCTGGGGCCAACGTCCTGACTTTC. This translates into CASSSSDIGGGMVSGANVLTF.